These T cell receptor beta chains were read from a single sample in a study of PD-1 blockade in classical Hodgkin lymphoma. TCRdb's table, derived via immunoSEQ multiplex PCR, lists solely in-frame clones and lacks some. This table has about 58,000 clones, about 88% appearing once. The sequenced sample was peripheral blood mononuclear cells (PBMCs), obtained before the second cycle of nivolumab. Receptors were obtained from a human donor with classical Hodgkin lymphoma. Each CDR3 is given with its conserved first and last residue. A D gene is named only where the DNA matches it firmly.

TRBJ2-2	TRBD1	TRBV29-1	CSGQGARAGELFF	TGCAGCGGTCAGGGGGCGCGGGCCGGGGAGCTGTTTTTT
TRBJ2-5	NA	TRBV30	CAWSDRWDLQETQYF	TGTGCCTGGAGTGACCGATGGGACTTGCAAGAGACCCAGTACTTC
TRBJ2-2	NA	TRBV5-1	CASSLDGNTGELFF	TGCGCCAGCAGCTTGGATGGGAACACCGGGGAGCTGTTTTTT
TRBJ2-1	TRBD2	TRBV7-8	CASSLRERGPTGNEQFF	TGTGCCAGCAGCTTAAGAGAGCGGGGGCCCACGGGTAATGAGCAGTTCTTC
TRBJ1-5	NA	TRBV5-1	CASSLGAVNQPQHF	TGCGCCAGCAGCTTGGGGGCAGTCAATCAGCCCCAGCATTTT
TRBJ2-7	NA	TRBV6-6	CASSLPGTTPVYEQYF	TGTGCCAGCAGCCTCCCTGGAACTACCCCTGTCTACGAGCAGTACTTC
TRBJ1-1	NA	TRBV5-1	CASSLQGGNTEAFF	TGCGCCAGCAGCTTGCAGGGAGGGAACACTGAAGCTTTCTTT
TRBJ1-4	NA	TRBV5-1	CASSLEAGINEKLFF	TGCGCCAGCAGCTTGGAGGCCGGGATCAATGAAAAACTGTTTTTT
TRBJ1-2	TRBD1	TRBV11-2	CASSLEETGALGFGYTF	TGTGCCAGCAGCTTAGAAGAGACAGGGGCTCTTGGGTTTGGCTACACCTTC
TRBJ2-6	TRBD1	TRBV6-5	CASSDRGSGANVLTF	TGTGCCAGCAGCGACAGGGGGTCTGGGGCCAACGTCCTGACTTTC
TRBJ2-4	TRBD1	TRBV28	CASSQQGFPNIQYF	TGTGCCAGCAGCCAACAGGGGTTCCCGAACATTCAGTACTTC
TRBJ1-4	TRBD1	TRBV19	CASRIGQGVEKLFF	TGTGCCAGTCGGATCGGACAGGGTGTCGAAAAACTGTTTTTT
TRBJ2-6	NA	TRBV5-4	CASSLGGWGANVLTF	TGTGCCAGCAGCTTGGGAGGGTGGGGGGCCAACGTCCTGACTTTC
TRBJ2-7	NA	TRBV5-1	CASSWTRGDYEQYF	TGCGCCAGCAGCTGGACTCGGGGCGACTACGAGCAGTACTTC
TRBJ1-3	NA	TRBV7-8	CASSSPPGNTIYF	TGTGCCAGCAGCTCCCCTCCTGGAAACACCATATATTTT